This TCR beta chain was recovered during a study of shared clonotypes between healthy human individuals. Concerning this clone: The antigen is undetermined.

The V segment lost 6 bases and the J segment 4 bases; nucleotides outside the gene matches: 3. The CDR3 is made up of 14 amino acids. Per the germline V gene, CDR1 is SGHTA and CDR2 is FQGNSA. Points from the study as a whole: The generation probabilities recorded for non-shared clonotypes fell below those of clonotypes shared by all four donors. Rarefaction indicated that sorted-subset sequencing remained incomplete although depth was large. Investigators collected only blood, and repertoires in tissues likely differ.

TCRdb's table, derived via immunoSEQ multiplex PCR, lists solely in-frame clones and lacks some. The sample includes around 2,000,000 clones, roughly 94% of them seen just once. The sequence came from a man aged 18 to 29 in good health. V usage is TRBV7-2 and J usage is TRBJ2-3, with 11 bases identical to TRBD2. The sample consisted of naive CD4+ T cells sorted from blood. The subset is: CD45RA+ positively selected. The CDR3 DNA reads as TGTGCCAGCAGACTAGCGGGAGCAGCAGATACGCAGTATTTT. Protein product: CASRLAGAADTQYF.